The 19 T cell receptor beta chains in this list originate from one sample, sequenced in a study of PD-L1 blockade in urothelial cancer (dated 2017 in TCRdb). The library came from the immunoSEQ multiplex PCR assay. The table was pulled from immuneACCESS by TCRdb, which kept in-frame rearrangements only. Such tables lose some clones; where checked, under half of the loss comes from unresolved V genes, and the rest has no known cause. The sample yields under 130,000 clones; about 85% were counted once. Roughly 2.2% of the sample comes from the top ten. Specimen: PBMCs, collected around atezolizumab (anti-PD-L1) treatment. The receptors shown here come from a middle-aged man with urothelial cancer.

CDR3 sequence (DNA): TGTGCCAGCAGCTCCACTAGCGGGTTTTACAATGAGCAGTTCTTC. The encoded protein is CASSSTSGFYNEQFF. The chain is built from TRBV11-2 and TRBJ2-1, with TRBD2 matching 9 bases. J lost 4 bases, V lost 4 bases, and 5 bases had no gene match. This CDR3 is built from 15 residues. Germline CDR1 SGHAT, CDR2 FQNNGV.

This chain uses TRBV19 with TRBJ2-2; 8 bases are shared with TRBD1. The CDR3 spans 15 residues. Looked up from germline, CDR1 is LNHDA and CDR2 is SQIVND (reference sequence). The V segment lost 6 bases and the J segment 6 bases; nucleotides outside the gene matches: 9. CDR3 nucleotides: TGTGCCAGTAGCCTCGCAGGGGGCATGTCCGGGGAGCTGTTTTTT. The encoded protein is CASSLAGGMSGELFF.

The chain is built from TRBV19 and TRBJ2-7, with 9 bases that match TRBD1. The germline CDR1 and CDR2 sequences are LNHDA and SQIVND (reference sequence). Trimming took 5 bases from V and 3 from J; bases not matched to a gene: 8. The CDR3 loop spans 15 amino acids. The CDR3 reads CASSPGTGRDYEQYF. In DNA form, the CDR3 reads TGTGCCAGTAGTCCCGGGACAGGGAGGGACTACGAGCAGTACTTC.

The chain carries TRBV27 and TRBJ2-5; D perhaps matches TRBD1 (5 bases). Germline CDR1 is MNHEY and CDR2 is SMNVEV (reference sequence). Trimming left V 5 bases short and J 5 bases short, with 21 bases between. This CDR3 spans 16 amino acids. CDR3: CASSPDRTQGRETQYF. The DNA for the CDR3 is TGTGCCAGCAGTCCTGACCGGACCCAGGGTAGGGAGACCCAGTACTTC.

The chain joins TRBV10-2 to TRBJ2-5; TRBD2 agrees at 9 bases. The CDR3 has 14 amino acids. The germline CDR1 and CDR2 sequences are WSHSY and SAAADI. V was pared by 6 bases and J by 4 bases, with 6 bases of the junction left unmatched. The CDR3 DNA follows: TGCGCCAGCAGCGCAGCGGGAGGTTCAGAGACCCAGTACTTC. It encodes CASSAAGGSETQYF.

The V call is TRBV4-1, the J call TRBJ1-1; possibly TRBD1 for D (6 bases). V lost 6 bases and J 6 bases, leaving 23 bases between the germline ends. The germline V gene has CDR1 MGHRA and CDR2 YSYEKL. The CDR3 has 16 residues. CDR3 in DNA: TGCGCCAGCAGTGTCGTTAAGGGGGGGCGCAGCGCTGAAGCTTTCTTT. This encodes CASSVVKGGRSAEAFF.

V is TRBV5-6 and J is TRBJ2-1; the D gene is possibly TRBD2 (6 bases). The germline gives CDR1 SGHDT, CDR2 YYEEEE. V lost 5 bases and J 4 bases, leaving 16 bases between the germline ends. There are 15 residues in the CDR3. CDR3 sequence: CASSFKGLPYNEQFF. CDR3 bases: TGTGCCAGCAGTTTCAAGGGACTGCCATACAATGAGCAGTTCTTC.

V and J are TRBV14 and TRBJ1-3; D is possibly TRBD1 (5 bases). This CDR3 contains 15 residues. V was pared by 2 bases and J by 2 bases, with 10 bases between. The V gene's germline CDR1 is SGHDN and CDR2 FVKESK. The CDR3 DNA sequence: TGTGCCAGCAGCCAACAACGACAGCCTGGAAACACCATATATTTT. Translating gives CASSQQRQPGNTIYF.

This clone appeared a single time. The genes are TRBV11-2 and TRBJ1-1; D unclear. The germline gives CDR1 SGHAT, CDR2 FQNNGV. The V end was cut by 0 bases, the J end by 2 bases, with 10 bases between. The CDR3 loop spans 15 amino acids. The CDR3 here is CASSLDLSGNTEAFF. For the CDR3, the DNA is TGTGCCAGCAGCTTAGATCTGAGCGGAAACACTGAAGCTTTCTTT.

V is TRBV5-1 and J is TRBJ2-1; the D gene is possibly TRBD2 (7 bases). The CDR3 covers 16 residues. Deletions cut 0 bases from V and 5 bases from J, with 15 bases between. The germline gives CDR1 SGHRS, CDR2 YFSETQ. This CDR3 reads CASSLGRGGRNNEQFF. As DNA, the CDR3 is TGCGCCAGCAGCTTGGGTAGGGGGGGGCGAAACAATGAGCAGTTCTTC.

The rearrangement joins TRBV19 to TRBJ2-7; D gene uncertain. The CDR3 extends over 13 amino acids. CDR1 and CDR2 (germline): LNHDA, SQIVND (reference sequence). Trimming removed 5 bases at V and 4 bases at J, with 12 bases between. CDR3 coding DNA: TGTGCCAGTAGTGACGCGGTCAAGTACGAGCAGTACTTC. This sequence encodes CASSDAVKYEQYF. Together with reference TRBV19 and TRBJ2-7, the CDR3 gives the full variable domain: DGGITQSPKYLFRKEGQNVTLSCEQNLNHDAMYWYRQDPGQGLRLIYYSQIVNDFQKGDIAEGYSVSREKKESFPLTVTSAQKNPTAFYLCASSDAVKYEQYFGPGTRLTVT.

This clone was seen once. This sequence joins TRBV19 and TRBJ2-1; TRBD1 aligns across 9 bases. The V and J ends lost 5 bases and 2 bases, in that order; junction bases with no gene match: 4. From germline, CDR1 is LNHDA and CDR2 SQIVND (reference sequence). This CDR3 region has 15 residues. CDR3 bases: TGTGCCAGTAGTCCGCGGACAGGGGCCTACAATGAGCAGTTCTTC. This codes for CASSPRTGAYNEQFF.

This sequence joins TRBV2 and TRBJ1-1, with D perhaps TRBD1 (5 bases). This CDR3 comprises 15 residues. Between the trimmed V and J ends, which lost 6 bases and 1 base, there was a span of 15 bases. Germline CDR1 SNHLY, CDR2 FYNNEI. This CDR3 is CASSRRRGQNTEAFF. The CDR3 bases are TGTGCCAGCAGCAGACGAAGAGGACAGAACACTGAAGCTTTCTTT.

The V and J genes are TRBV9 and TRBJ2-1, with 8 bases aligning to TRBD2. Trimming at V came to 0 bases and at J to 7 bases, leaving 12 bases not matched to a gene. Looked up from germline, CDR1 is SGDLS and CDR2 is YYNGEE. The CDR3 is 17 amino acids. CDR3 protein: CASSVVPGSGMGNEQFF. For the CDR3, the DNA is TGTGCCAGCAGCGTAGTCCCTGGTAGCGGGATGGGGAATGAGCAGTTCTTC.

The genes are TRBV10-3 and TRBJ1-2; 9 nucleotides line up with TRBD1. This CDR3 has 15 residues. V dropped 0 bases and J dropped 5; count of bases not matched to a gene: 4. Germline CDR1 reads ENHRY; CDR2 reads SYGVKD. For the CDR3, the DNA is TGTGCCATCAGTGAGTCACAGGGGGCAGGATATGGCTACACCTTC. Protein sequence: CAISESQGAGYGYTF.

Only a few counts were recorded for this clone. V usage is TRBV6-5 and J usage is TRBJ2-1, with TRBD1 matching 7 bases. The germline gives CDR1 MNHEY, CDR2 SVGAGI. V was pared by 6 bases and J by 2 bases, with 7 bases of the junction left unmatched. This CDR3 has 15 residues. The CDR3 region is CASSYRQGTYNEQFF. The CDR3 DNA reads TGTGCCAGCAGCTACCGACAGGGTACCTACAATGAGCAGTTCTTC.

The chain has TRBV2 and TRBJ1-4; the match to TRBD1 covers 11 bases. Germline loops: CDR1 SNHLY, CDR2 FYNNEI. This CDR3 comprises 14 residues. The ends lost 6 bases at V and 8 bases at J; junction bases unmatched: 5. CDR3 sequence: CASSRDRGEEKLFF. DNA for the CDR3: TGTGCCAGCAGCCGGGACAGGGGGGAAGAAAAACTGTTTTTT.

This rearrangement joins TRBV10-2 to TRBJ1-6, with TRBD1 matching 8 bases. The trim removed 7 bases at V and 9 bases at J, leaving 5 bases unmatched. Germline loops: CDR1 WSHSY, CDR2 SAAADI. The CDR3 totals 13 residues. CDR3 bases: TGCGCCAGCACGACAGGGGATATTTCACCCCTCCACTTT. Its translation is CASTTGDISPLHF.

The genes are TRBV6-1 and TRBJ2-3, with D maybe TRBD1 (5 bases). The V and J ends lost 8 bases and 0 bases respectively, with 6 bases between them. The germline V gene has CDR1 MNHNS and CDR2 SASEGT. The CDR3 sequence is 12 residues long. CDR3 DNA: TGTGCCAGCGGGGCTAGCACAGATACGCAGTATTTT. Its protein product is CASGASTDTQYF.